The 15 T cell receptor beta chains below were found in one sample sequenced in a study of metastatic and nonmetastatic thyroid tumors (dated by TCRdb to 2018 to 2020). Library preparation was by PCR. Sequenced using an Illumina HiSeq 4000. Using fastp trimming at Q25 and MiXCR clonotype assembly, TCRdb reanalyzed the public sequencing data and kept in-frame beta chains. This sample lists roughly 4,100 clones; 30% to 40% were detected once. The top ten hold 40% to 60% of the sample. No treatment had been received by any patient before thyroid surgery. Sequences were obtained from tumor tissue. Every receptor here comes from a female donor with papillary thyroid cancer or a benign thyroid nodule (not recorded which). Some clones in this sample may be carry-over from other donors' samples.

The gene calls are TRBV27 and TRBJ2-1; D not certain. Per germline, CDR1 MNHEY and CDR2 SMNVEV (reference sequence). The CDR3 contains 10 residues. Deletions cut 6 bases from V and 6 bases from J, with 3 bases between. The chain's CDR3 is CASSPNEQFF. In nucleotides, the CDR3 is TGTGCCAGCAGCCCCAATGAGCAGTTCTTC.

This clone was observed a handful of times. The chain employs TRBV2 and TRBJ2-1, with 8 bases identical to TRBD2. The germline CDR1 and CDR2 sequences are SNHLY and FYNNEI. The CDR3 loop spans 15 amino acids. V lost 2 bases and J lost 8; bases outside the gene matches: 8. CDR3 bases: TGTGCCAGCAGTGAAAGCGGGAGCTCGGTGGATGAGCAGTTCTTC. Its protein is CASSESGSSVDEQFF.

This clone was counted between two and nine times. The rearrangement links TRBV6-1 to TRBJ2-1, with 11 bases aligning to TRBD2. Germline V CDR1 and CDR2: MNHNS, SASEGT. The CDR3 extends over 14 amino acids. With V trimmed by 8 bases and J by 8 bases, 8 bases remained unmatched. The CDR3 bases are TGTGCCAGCGCTTTTAGCGGGAGGGCCTATGAGCAGTTCTTC. Translation gives CASAFSGRAYEQFF.

The chain uses TRBV3-1 and TRBJ1-2; 11 nucleotides line up with TRBD1. Germline assignment: CDR1 LGHDT and CDR2 YNNKEL (reference sequence). The CDR3 totals 16 residues. With 3 bases clipped from V and 3 bases from J, the junction kept 6 bases outside the gene matches. The CDR3 region has the DNA TGTGCCAGCAGCCATTATCCGGGACAGGGGGACTATGGCTACACCTTC. Protein product: CASSHYPGQGDYGYTF.

The chain combines TRBV12-3 or TRBV12-4 with TRBJ1-4; no clear D. Deletions cut 4 bases from V and 5 bases from J, with 5 bases between. The CDR3 sequence is 12 residues long. CDR3 nucleotides: TGTGCCAGCAGTTCAGTAAATGAAAAACTGTTTTTT. Translated: CASSSVNEKLFF.

In its sample, this clone was seen a few times. The rearrangement joins TRBV19 to TRBJ1-5; the match to TRBD1 covers 7 bases. Germline V gene sequence: CDR1 LNHDA, CDR2 SQIVND (reference sequence). The V segment lost 4 bases and the J segment 4 bases; nucleotides outside the gene matches: 4. The CDR3 contains 14 residues. CDR3 nucleotides: TGTGCCAGTAGTAGAACAGGGGTAAATCAGCCCCAGCATTTT. Translating it yields CASSRTGVNQPQHF.

This chain uses TRBV5-1 with TRBJ2-3; 7 nucleotides line up with TRBD1. The junction had 4 bases not matched to a gene; V was cut back by 1 base and J by 2 bases. The length of the CDR3 is 15 residues. The V gene's germline CDR1 is SGHRS and CDR2 YFSETQ. CDR3 nucleotide sequence: TGCGCCAGCAGCTTGTCGCAGGGGGTCACAGATACGCAGTATTTT. Protein sequence: CASSLSQGVTDTQYF.

This clone was observed a handful of times. The rearrangement uses TRBV6-1 and TRBJ2-2, with TRBD1 identical over 8 bases. Germline CDR1 and CDR2: MNHNS and SASEGT. The CDR3 covers 14 residues. The V gene end was trimmed by 8 bases and the J gene end by 0 bases; junction bases not matched to a gene: 2. The CDR3 loop reads CASDRGANTGELFF. CDR3 DNA: TGTGCCAGCGACAGGGGTGCGAACACCGGGGAGCTGTTTTTT.

The chain couples TRBV6-1 to TRBJ2-3; D is unresolved. Looked up from germline, CDR1 is MNHNS and CDR2 is SASEGT. Trimming removed 3 bases at V and 6 bases at J, with 16 bases between. The CDR3 is made up of 15 amino acids. The DNA for the CDR3 is TGTGCCAGCAGTGAGGAAACCGGTAGCTGGGATACGCAGTATTTT. It specifies CASSEETGSWDTQYF.

The chain couples TRBV4-2 to TRBJ2-7; TRBD2 aligns across 8 bases. There are 16 residues in the CDR3. The V and J ends lost 4 bases and 0 bases, in that order; junction bases with no gene match: 8. CDR1 and CDR2 (germline): LGHNA, YNFKEQ. DNA of the CDR3: TGTGCCAGCAGCCCCACAGCGAGCGGGAGCTCCTACGAGCAGTACTTC. It translates to CASSPTASGSSYEQYF.

A few counts support this clone. The chain combines TRBV28 with TRBJ2-7; 11 bases fit TRBD2. Germline V gene sequence: CDR1 MDHEN, CDR2 SYDVKM. The CDR3 is made up of 18 amino acids. V lost 6 bases and J lost 6; bases outside the gene matches: 19. Written as DNA, the CDR3 is TGTGCCAGCAGCCCGGCGGGTCTAACTAGCGGGAGTCGTGGCGAGCAGTACTTC. Protein product: CASSPAGLTSGSRGEQYF.

The V gene is TRBV10-1, the J gene TRBJ2-3; no clear D. The CDR3 spans 13 residues. The V and J ends lost 2 bases and 3 bases respectively, with 6 bases between them. Looked up from germline, CDR1 is WNHNN and CDR2 is SYGVQD (reference sequence). In DNA form, the CDR3 reads TGCGCCAGCAGTGAGGTCTTGACAGATACGCAGTATTTT. Amino acid sequence: CASSEVLTDTQYF.

As DNA, the CDR3 is TGTGCCAGCAGTTCGGGACAGGGAATTGGTAGCAATCAGCCCCAGCATTTT. Translated, it gives CASSSGQGIGSNQPQHF. The chain couples TRBV6-2 or TRBV6-3 to TRBJ1-5; 9 positions agree with TRBD1. This CDR3 region has 17 residues. V was clipped by 4 bases and J by 0 bases; unmatched bases: 7. In germline, CDR1 is MNHEY, CDR2 SVGEGT.

The chain uses TRBV2 and TRBJ1-2; perhaps TRBD1 as D (5 bases). CDR3 length: 13 amino acids. With 0 bases removed from V and 3 bases from J, the gap between germline ends came to 5 bases. Germline V gives CDR1 SNHLY, CDR2 FYNNEI. Here the CDR3 reads CASSEAGDYGYTF. The DNA of the CDR3 is TGTGCCAGCAGTGAAGCAGGGGACTATGGCTACACCTTC.

The chain is built from TRBV15 and TRBJ2-3; no reliable D call. The CDR3 length is 14 residues. Trimming left V 0 bases short and J 8 bases short, with 12 bases between. Germline CDR1 and CDR2: LNHNV and YYDKDF (reference sequence). The CDR3 region has the DNA TGTGCCACCAGCAGAGATTTGTGGACCGGTACGCAGTATTTT. Translated, it gives CATSRDLWTGTQYF.